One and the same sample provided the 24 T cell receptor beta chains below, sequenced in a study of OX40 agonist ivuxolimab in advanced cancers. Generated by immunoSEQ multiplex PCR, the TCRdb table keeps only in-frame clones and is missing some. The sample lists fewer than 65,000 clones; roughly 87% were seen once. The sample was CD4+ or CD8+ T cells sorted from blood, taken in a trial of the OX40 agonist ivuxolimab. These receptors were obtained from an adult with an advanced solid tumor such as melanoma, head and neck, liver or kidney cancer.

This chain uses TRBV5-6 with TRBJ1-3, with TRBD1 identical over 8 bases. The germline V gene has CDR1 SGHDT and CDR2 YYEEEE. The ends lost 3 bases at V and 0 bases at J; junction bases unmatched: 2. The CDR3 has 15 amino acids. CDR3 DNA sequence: TGTGCCAGCAGCTCCACAGGGGGCTCTGGAAACACCATATATTTT. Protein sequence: CASSSTGGSGNTIYF.

The CDR3 DNA reads TGTGCCAGCAATACACGGGGGCCTTACAATGAGCAGTTCTTC. It codes for CASNTRGPYNEQFF. The V call is TRBV6-5, the J call TRBJ2-1; D could derive from TRBD1 or TRBD2 (6 bases each). Germline assignment: CDR1 MNHEY and CDR2 SVGAGI. Trimming stripped 7 bases from V and 4 bases from J, with 14 bases between. CDR3 size: 14 residues.

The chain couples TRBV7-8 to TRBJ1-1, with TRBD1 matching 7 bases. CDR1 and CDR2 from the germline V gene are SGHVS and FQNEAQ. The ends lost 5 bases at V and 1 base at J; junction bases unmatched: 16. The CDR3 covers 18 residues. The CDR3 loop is CASSPVLLPTGANTEAFF. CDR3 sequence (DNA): TGTGCCAGCAGCCCCGTCCTGCTGCCAACAGGGGCGAACACTGAAGCTTTCTTT.

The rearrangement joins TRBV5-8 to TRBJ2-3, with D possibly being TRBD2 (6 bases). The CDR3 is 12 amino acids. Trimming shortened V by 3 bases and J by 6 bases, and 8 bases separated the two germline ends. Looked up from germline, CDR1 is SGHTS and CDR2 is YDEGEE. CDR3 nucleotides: TGTGCCAGCAGCTGGGAGGAGGATACGCAGTATTTT. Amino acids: CASSWEEDTQYF.

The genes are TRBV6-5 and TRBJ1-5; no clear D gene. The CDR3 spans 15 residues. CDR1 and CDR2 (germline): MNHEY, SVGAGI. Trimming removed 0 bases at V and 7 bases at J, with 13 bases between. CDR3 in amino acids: CASSYSGSMGQPQHF. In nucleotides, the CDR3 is TGTGCCAGCAGTTACTCGGGGAGTATGGGACAGCCCCAGCATTTT.

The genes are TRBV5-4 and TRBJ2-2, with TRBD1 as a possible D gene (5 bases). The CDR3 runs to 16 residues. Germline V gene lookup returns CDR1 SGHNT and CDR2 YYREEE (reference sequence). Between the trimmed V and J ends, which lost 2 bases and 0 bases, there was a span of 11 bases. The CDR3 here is CASSLLGRPNTGELFF. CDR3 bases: TGTGCCAGCAGCTTATTGGGGCGCCCGAACACCGGGGAGCTGTTTTTT.

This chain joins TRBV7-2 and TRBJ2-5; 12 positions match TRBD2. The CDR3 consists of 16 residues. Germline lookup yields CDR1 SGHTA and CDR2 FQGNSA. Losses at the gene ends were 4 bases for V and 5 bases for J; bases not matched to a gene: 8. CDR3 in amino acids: CASSSPLAGGGETQYF. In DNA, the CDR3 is TGTGCCAGCAGCTCCCCCCTAGCGGGAGGGGGGGAGACCCAGTACTTC.

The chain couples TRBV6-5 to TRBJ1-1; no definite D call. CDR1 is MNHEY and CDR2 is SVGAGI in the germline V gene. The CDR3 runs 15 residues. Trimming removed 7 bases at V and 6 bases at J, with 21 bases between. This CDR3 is CASNSYPTASPEAFF. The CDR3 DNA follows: TGTGCCAGCAACTCCTATCCCACAGCTTCGCCTGAAGCTTTCTTT.

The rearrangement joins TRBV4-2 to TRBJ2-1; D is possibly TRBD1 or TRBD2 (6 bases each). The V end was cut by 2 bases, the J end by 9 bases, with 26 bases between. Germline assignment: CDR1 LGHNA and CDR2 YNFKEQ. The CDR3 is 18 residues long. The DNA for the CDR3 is TGTGCCAGCAGCCAATTTGAGTCGAGTAGGGGGGCAAACGGTGAGCAGTTCTTC. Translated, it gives CASSQFESSRGANGEQFF.

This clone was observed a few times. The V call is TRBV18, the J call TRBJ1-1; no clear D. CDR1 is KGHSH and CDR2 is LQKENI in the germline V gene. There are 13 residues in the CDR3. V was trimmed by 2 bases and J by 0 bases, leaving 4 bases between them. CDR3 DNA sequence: TGTGCCAGCTCACCAGCAGTGAACACTGAAGCTTTCTTT. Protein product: CASSPAVNTEAFF. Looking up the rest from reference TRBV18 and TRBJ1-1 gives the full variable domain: NAGVMQNPRHLVRRRGQEARLRCSPMKGHSHVYWYRQLPEEGLKFMVYLQKENIIDESGMPKERFSAEFPKEGPSILRIQQVVRGDSAAYFCASSPAVNTEAFFGQGTRLTVV.

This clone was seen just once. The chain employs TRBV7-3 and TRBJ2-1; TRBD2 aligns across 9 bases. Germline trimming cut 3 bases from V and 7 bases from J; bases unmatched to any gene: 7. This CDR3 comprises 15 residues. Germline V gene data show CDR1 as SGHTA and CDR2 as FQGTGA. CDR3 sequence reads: CASSFGGLAQNEQFF. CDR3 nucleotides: TGTGCCAGCAGCTTTGGGGGACTAGCTCAGAATGAGCAGTTCTTC.

CDR3 bases: TGTGCCAGCAGTCCCACAGGGGCAACTAATGAAAAACTGTTTTTT. Encoded protein: CASSPTGATNEKLFF. The chain combines TRBV27 with TRBJ1-4; 7 nucleotides agree with TRBD1. Germline CDR1 and CDR2: MNHEY and SMNVEV (reference sequence). The CDR3 extends over 15 amino acids. The junction had 3 bases not matched to a gene; V was cut back by 5 bases and J by 0 bases.

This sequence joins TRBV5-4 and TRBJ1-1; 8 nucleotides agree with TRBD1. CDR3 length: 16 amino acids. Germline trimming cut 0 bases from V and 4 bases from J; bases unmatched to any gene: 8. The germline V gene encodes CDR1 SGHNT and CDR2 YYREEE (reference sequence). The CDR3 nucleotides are TGTGCCAGCAGCTTGGGACGGACAGGGACTCCCACTGAAGCTTTCTTT. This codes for CASSLGRTGTPTEAFF.

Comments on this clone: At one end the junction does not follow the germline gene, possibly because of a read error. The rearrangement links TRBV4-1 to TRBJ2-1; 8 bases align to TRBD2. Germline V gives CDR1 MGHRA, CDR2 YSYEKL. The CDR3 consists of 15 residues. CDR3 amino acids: CASTQFGGAYNEQFF. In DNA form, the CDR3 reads TGCGCCAGCACCCAATTCGGGGGGGCCTACAATGAGCAGTTCTTC.

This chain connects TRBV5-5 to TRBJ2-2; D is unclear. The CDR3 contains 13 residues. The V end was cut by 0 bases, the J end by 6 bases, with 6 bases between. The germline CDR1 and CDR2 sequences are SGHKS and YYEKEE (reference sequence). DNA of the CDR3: TGTGCCAGCAGCTTGGAAGGGTCCGGGGAGCTGTTTTTT. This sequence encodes CASSLEGSGELFF. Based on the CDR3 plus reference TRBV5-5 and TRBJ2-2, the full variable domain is DAGVTQSPTHLIKTRGQQVTLRCSPISGHKSVSWYQQVLGQGPQFIFQYYEKEERGRGNFPDRFSARQFPNYSSELNVNALLLGDSALYLCASSLEGSGELFFGEGSRLTVL.

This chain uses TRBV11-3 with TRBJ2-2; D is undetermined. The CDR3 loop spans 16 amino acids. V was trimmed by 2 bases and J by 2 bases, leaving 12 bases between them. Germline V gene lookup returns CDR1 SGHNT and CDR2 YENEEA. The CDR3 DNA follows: TGTGCCAGCAGCTTATCTGGGGTCCCCAACACCGGGGAGCTGTTTTTT. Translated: CASSLSGVPNTGELFF.

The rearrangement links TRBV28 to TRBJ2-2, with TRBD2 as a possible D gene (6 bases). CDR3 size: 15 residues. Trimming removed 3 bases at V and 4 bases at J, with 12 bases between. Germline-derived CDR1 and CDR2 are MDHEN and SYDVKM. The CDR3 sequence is CASSFAGLSTGELFF. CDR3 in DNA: TGTGCCAGCAGTTTCGCGGGGTTGAGCACCGGGGAGCTGTTTTTT.

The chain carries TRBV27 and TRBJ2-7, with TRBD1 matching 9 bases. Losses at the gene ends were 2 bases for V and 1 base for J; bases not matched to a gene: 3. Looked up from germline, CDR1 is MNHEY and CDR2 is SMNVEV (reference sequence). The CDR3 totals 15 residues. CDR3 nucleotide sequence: TGTGCCAGCAGTTTACAGGGACAGGGATCCTACGAGCAGTACTTC. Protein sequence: CASSLQGQGSYEQYF.

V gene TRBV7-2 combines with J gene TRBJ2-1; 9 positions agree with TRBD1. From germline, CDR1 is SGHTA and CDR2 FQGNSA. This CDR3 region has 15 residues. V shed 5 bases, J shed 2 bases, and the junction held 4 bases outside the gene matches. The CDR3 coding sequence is TGTGCCAGCAGCAGGGACAGGGCAACCTACAATGAGCAGTTCTTC. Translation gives CASSRDRATYNEQFF.

CDR3: CASSPYGGTYNEQFF. The CDR3 nucleotides are TGTGCCAGCAGCCCCTACGGGGGCACCTACAATGAGCAGTTCTTC. The J gene is TRBJ2-1, the V gene TRBV7-6, with D perhaps assigned TRBD1 or TRBD2 (6 bases each). CDR3 length: 15 residues. Germline CDR1 is SGHVS and CDR2 is FNYEAQ. The V end was cut by 5 bases, the J end by 2 bases, with 13 bases between.

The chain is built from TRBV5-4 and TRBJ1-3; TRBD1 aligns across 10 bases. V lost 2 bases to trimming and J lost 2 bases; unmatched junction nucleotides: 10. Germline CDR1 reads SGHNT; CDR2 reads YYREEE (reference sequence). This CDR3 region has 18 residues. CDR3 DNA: TGTGCCAGCAGCTTACCCGGGACAGGGGTTGGGCCTGGAAACACCATATATTTT. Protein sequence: CASSLPGTGVGPGNTIYF.

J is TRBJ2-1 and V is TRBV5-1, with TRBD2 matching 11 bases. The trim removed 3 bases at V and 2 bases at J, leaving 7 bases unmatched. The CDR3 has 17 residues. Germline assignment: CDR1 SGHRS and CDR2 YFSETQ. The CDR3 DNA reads TGCGCCAGCAGCTCCCTAGCGGGGGGAGGGACCTACAATGAGCAGTTCTTC. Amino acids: CASSSLAGGGTYNEQFF.

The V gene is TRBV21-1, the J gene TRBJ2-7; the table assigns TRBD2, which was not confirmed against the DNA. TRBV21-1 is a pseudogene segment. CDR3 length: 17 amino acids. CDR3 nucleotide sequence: TGTGCCAGCAGCCCAGAGGGAACTCCTAGGGAGCCTTACGAGCAGTACTTC. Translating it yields CASSPEGTPREPYEQYF.

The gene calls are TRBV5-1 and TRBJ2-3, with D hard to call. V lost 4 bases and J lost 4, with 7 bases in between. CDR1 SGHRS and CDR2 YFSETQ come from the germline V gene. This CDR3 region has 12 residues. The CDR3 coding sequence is TGCGCCAGCAGCAGGTCGGCAGATACGCAGTATTTT. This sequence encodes CASSRSADTQYF.